A selection of T cell receptor beta chains follows, all from one sample in a study of T cells in Graves' hyperthyroidism and ophthalmopathy. TCRdb used MiXCR to reprocess the multiplex PCR reads, holding one entry per CDR3 protein. Among approximately 610,000 distinct CDR3 sequences, around 17% were seen once, and the ten largest hold 15% to 20%. The sequencing sample was made of blood. The receptor set was obtained from a young woman with Graves' hyperthyroidism. The conserved cysteine and the conserved F or W are not part of the CDR3 here. Fields, in order: D gene, V gene, CDR3 length, J gene, CDR3 protein. D genes are given only for firm matches.

TRBD2,TRBV6-1,13,TRBJ2-1,ASTPGASGRNEQF
-,TRBV7-9,12,TRBJ1-4,ASSLGQLAEKLF
-,TRBV20-1,12,TRBJ2-2,SARRQGSTGELF
TRBD1,TRBV13,12,TRBJ1-4,ASRRQGAQSKLF
-,TRBV5-1,12,TRBJ2-1,ASSYPDSYNEQF
TRBD2,TRBV2,11,TRBJ2-5,ASPGTSGKTQY
TRBD1,TRBV28,13,TRBJ1-4,ASSGNRGQEEKLF
-,TRBV11-2,16,TRBJ2-6,ASSLYGTFGSGANVLT
-,TRBV12-3/TRBV12-4,11,TRBJ1-5,ASSFIANQPQH
-,TRBV4-1,13,TRBJ2-4,ASSQAGGAKNIQY
-,TRBV7-2,15,TRBJ2-1,ASSLLHMFPPHNEQF
TRBD2,TRBV20-1,12,TRBJ2-5,SARTGLATETQY
TRBD2,TRBV20-1,11,TRBJ2-3,SARTAGADTQY
TRBD1,TRBV5-1,12,TRBJ2-1,ASSPGTGGREQF
-,TRBV5-1,12,TRBJ2-3,ASSSGGILDTQY
-,TRBV15,12,TRBJ2-2,ATSRGGGTGELF
-,TRBV20-1,12,TRBJ2-2,SARRGVNTGELF
TRBD1,TRBV10-2,14,TRBJ2-1,ASRGQLGSSYNEQF
-,TRBV12-3/TRBV12-4,14,TRBJ2-1,ASSEIRGRAYNEQF
TRBD2,TRBV7-9,14,TRBJ2-1,ASSSRTSGSSNEQF
-,TRBV25-1,15,TRBJ2-3,ASSDSGRAISTDTQY
TRBD2,TRBV3-1,14,TRBJ2-2,ASSQARGGNTGELF
-,TRBV2,11,TRBJ2-7,ASSEGDEDEQY
-,TRBV3-1,17,TRBJ2-3,ASSQDEGEPGLTTDTQY
TRBD2,TRBV7-9,13,TRBJ2-1,ASSLGSGGYNKQF
TRBD1,TRBV7-8,11,TRBJ1-2,ASISAGGYGYT
TRBD2,TRBV7-2,14,TRBJ2-1,ASRTGREPVQDEQF
-,TRBV5-4,12,TRBJ1-2,ASSLAVGEDGYT
TRBD2,TRBV20-1,16,TRBJ2-2,SAREPGLAGMHTGELF
-,TRBV20-1,14,TRBJ2-1,SAQGSARGSYNEQF
TRBD1,TRBV6-1,11,TRBJ2-5,ASSGQGAETQY
TRBD1,TRBV11-2,11,TRBJ2-7,ASSPGGRYEQY
TRBD1,TRBV18,13,TRBJ2-2,ASSLPGGYTGELF
-,TRBV11-2,12,TRBJ2-3,ASSLSGPKNTQY
-,TRBV6-1,12,TRBJ1-2,ASSEVRANYGYT
TRBD2,TRBV19,17,TRBJ2-5,ASSLNRVRSGRFEETQY
-,TRBV11-3,12,TRBJ2-2,ASSSRRGTGELF
-,TRBV7-8,10,TRBJ2-3,ASSLALKTQY
-,TRBV4-2,9,TRBJ1-2,VSSQDLWFT